This T cell receptor (beta chain) originates from a study of shared clonotypes between healthy human individuals. This CDR3 spans 14 amino acids. Germline loops: CDR1 SGHRS, CDR2 YFSETQ. J was trimmed by 12 bases and V by 4 bases; bases with no gene match: 12. Each subset's genomic DNA was split evenly across several immunoSEQ plates. Sequenced by immunoSEQ multiplex PCR; TCRdb stores in-frame clones only, minus some. This table holds 2 million to 2.5 million clones, 85% to 95% found once. Comment on this clone: Its cognate antigen is unknown.

Whole-study findings and limits: A reduction in generation probabilities was seen for non-shared clonotypes relative to those shared by all four donors.

The rearrangement uses TRBV5-1 and TRBJ1-2; 10 nucleotides agree with TRBD1. This receptor was obtained from a man aged 18 to 30 in good health. Some clones in this sample may be carry-over from other donors' samples. Sequencing used naive CD4+ T cells from PBMCs. Subset given: CD45RA+ positively selected. The CDR3 spells CASSLEATGGKNTF. The CDR3 DNA follows: TGCGCCAGCAGCCTAGAAGCGACAGGGGGCAAGAACACCTTC.